This TCR beta chain was obtained from a study of beta chain features in type 1 diabetes. Findings of the study overall: Possible PCR preference for shorter templates applied equally to patients and controls.

Unmatched junction bases numbered 17, after V lost 1 base and J lost 6 bases. The CDR3 covers 18 residues. Per germline, CDR1 MGHRA and CDR2 YSYEKL. Investigators reverse transcribed all isolated RNA, so they sequenced expressed TCRB transcripts. The protocol was immunoSEQ multiplex PCR, while the TCRdb copy is restricted to in-frame clones and leaves out a portion. Found here are 900,000 or so clones, 15% to 20% of them singletons; the top ten hold roughly 0.025%. With regard to this clone: Its antigen is not identified.

The source of this sequence is a woman aged 18-29 years in good health. The genes are TRBV4-1 and TRBJ1-1; 7 nucleotides align to TRBD1. The sample consisted of naive CD4+ T cells from blood. The CDR3: CASSQAIVGEGARAEAFF. The CDR3 nucleotides read TGCGCCAGCAGCCAAGCAATCGTGGGAGAGGGGGCGAGGGCTGAAGCTTTCTTT.